The TCR beta chain described here comes from a study of T-cell reconstitution after alpha-beta-depleted transplantation in children. A library of TCRbeta sequences, prepared with unique molecular identifiers, was generated. One entry per CDR3 protein, called by TCRdb with MiXCR from the PCR reads. The sample gives fewer than 120,000 distinct CDR3 sequences, about a tenth of which show up once; more than 7% is in the top ten. This clonotype was detected ten times or more. The V and J ends lost 4 bases and 14 bases, in that order; junction bases with no gene match: 18. Germline CDR1 SGHRS, CDR2 YFSETQ. The CDR3 runs to 15 residues.

The specimen comprised PBMCs from the stem cell graft donor, sampled from the stem cell graft. The chain combines TRBV5-1 with TRBJ1-2, with 9 bases fitting TRBD1. This receptor was identified in a human donor who donated a stem cell graft to a child with acute lymphoblastic leukemia. Here the CDR3 DNA reads TGCGCCAGCAGCCCAACCCCGGGACAGGGTCCTTCCTGGACCTTC. Protein sequence: CASSPTPGQGPSWTF.